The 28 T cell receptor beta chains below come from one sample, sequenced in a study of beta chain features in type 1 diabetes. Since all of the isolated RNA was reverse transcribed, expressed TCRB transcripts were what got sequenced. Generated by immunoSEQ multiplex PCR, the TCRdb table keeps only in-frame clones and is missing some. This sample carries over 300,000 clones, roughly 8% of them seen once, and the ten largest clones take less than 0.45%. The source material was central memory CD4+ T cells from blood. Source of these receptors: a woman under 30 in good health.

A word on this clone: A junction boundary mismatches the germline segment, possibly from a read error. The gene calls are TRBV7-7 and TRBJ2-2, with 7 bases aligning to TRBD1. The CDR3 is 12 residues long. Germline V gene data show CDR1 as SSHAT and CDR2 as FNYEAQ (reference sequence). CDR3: CASRGSAGELFF. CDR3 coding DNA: TGTGCTAGCAGGGGGTCAGCTGGGGAGCTGTTTTTT.

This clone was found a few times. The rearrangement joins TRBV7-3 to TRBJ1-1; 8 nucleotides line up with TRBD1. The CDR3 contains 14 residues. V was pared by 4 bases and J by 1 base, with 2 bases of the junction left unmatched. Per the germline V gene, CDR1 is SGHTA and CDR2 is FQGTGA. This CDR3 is CASSSTGGNTEAFF. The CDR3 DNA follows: TGTGCCAGCAGCTCAACAGGGGGGAACACTGAAGCTTTCTTT.

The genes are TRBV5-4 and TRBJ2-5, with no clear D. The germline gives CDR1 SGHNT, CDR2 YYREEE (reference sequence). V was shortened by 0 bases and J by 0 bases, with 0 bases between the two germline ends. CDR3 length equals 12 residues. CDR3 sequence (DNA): TGTGCCAGCAGCTTGGACCAAGAGACCCAGTACTTC. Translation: CASSLDQETQYF.

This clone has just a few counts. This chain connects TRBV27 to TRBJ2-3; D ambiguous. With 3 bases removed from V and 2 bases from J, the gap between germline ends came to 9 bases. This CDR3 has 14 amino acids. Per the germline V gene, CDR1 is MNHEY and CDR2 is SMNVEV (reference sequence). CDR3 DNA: TGTGCCAGCAGTTTTAACCTTCCCACAGATACGCAGTATTTT. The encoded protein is CASSFNLPTDTQYF.

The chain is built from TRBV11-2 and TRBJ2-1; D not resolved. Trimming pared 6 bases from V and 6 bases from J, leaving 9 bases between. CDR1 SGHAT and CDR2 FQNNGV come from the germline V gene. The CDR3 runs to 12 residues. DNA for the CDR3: TGTGCCAGCAGAGACGCCTCCAATGAGCAGTTCTTC. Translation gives CASRDASNEQFF.

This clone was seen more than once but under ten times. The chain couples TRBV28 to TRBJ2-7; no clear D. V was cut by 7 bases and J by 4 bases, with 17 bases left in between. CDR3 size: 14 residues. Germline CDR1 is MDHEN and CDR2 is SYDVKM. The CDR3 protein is CASTPRLMSYEQYF. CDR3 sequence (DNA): TGTGCCAGCACCCCCAGATTGATGAGTTACGAGCAGTACTTC.

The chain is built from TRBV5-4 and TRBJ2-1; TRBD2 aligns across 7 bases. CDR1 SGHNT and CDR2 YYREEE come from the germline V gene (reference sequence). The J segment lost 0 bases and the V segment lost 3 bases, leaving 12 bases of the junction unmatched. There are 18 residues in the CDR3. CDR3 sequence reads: CASSSLGGSGYSYNEQFF. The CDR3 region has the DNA TGTGCCAGCAGCTCCCTTGGGGGTAGCGGGTACTCCTACAATGAGCAGTTCTTC.

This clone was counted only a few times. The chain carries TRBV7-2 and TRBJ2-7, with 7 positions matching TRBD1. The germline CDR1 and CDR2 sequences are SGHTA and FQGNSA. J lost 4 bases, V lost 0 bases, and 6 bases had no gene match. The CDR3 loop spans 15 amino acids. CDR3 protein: CASSLAPGQQYEQYF. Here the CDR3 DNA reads TGTGCCAGCAGCTTAGCTCCGGGACAGCAATACGAGCAGTACTTC.

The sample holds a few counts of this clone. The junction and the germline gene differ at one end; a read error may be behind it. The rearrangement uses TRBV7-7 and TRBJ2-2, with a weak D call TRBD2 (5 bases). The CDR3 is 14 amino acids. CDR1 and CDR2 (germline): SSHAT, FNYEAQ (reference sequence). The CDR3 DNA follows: TGTGCTAGCAGCCCAGCGGAGAACACCGGGGAGCTGTTTTTT. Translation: CASSPAENTGELFF.

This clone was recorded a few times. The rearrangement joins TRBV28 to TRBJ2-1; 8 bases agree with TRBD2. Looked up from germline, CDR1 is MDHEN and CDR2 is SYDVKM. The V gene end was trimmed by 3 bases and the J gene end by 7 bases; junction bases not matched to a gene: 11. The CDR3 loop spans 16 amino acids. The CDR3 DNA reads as TGTGCCAGCAGTTTTGTGGGGCCTAGCGGGTTTAATGAGCAGTTCTTC. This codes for CASSFVGPSGFNEQFF.

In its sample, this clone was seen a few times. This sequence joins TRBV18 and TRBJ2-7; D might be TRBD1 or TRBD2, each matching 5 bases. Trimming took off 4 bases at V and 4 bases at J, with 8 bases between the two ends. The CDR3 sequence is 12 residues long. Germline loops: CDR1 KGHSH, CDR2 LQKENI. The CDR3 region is CASSRDGYEQYF. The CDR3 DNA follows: TGTGCCAGCTCACGGGACGGGTACGAGCAGTACTTC.

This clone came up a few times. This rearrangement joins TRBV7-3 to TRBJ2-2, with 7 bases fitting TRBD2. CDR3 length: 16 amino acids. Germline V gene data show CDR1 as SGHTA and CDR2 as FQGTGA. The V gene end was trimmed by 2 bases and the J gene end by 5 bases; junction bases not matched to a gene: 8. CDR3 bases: TGTGCCAGCAGCTTATTTTCAGGGAGGGGAACCGGGGAGCTGTTTTTT. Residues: CASSLFSGRGTGELFF.

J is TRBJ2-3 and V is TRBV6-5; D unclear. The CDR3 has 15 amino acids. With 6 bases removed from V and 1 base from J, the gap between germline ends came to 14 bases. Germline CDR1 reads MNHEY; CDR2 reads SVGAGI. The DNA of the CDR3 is TGTGCCAGCAGGCAGTCCACTCGCCGCACAGATACGCAGTATTTT. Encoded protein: CASRQSTRRTDTQYF.

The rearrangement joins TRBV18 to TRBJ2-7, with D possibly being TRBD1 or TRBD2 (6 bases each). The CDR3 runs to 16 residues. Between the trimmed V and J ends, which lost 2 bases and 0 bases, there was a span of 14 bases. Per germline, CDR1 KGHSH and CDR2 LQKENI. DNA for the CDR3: TGTGCCAGCTCACCAGGGGGGCTAGCGCTCTCCTACGAGCAGTACTTC. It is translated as CASSPGGLALSYEQYF.

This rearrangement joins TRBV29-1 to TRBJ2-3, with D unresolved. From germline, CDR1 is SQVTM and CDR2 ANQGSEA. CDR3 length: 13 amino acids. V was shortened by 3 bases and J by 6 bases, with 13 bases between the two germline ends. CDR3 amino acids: CSVDTAVTDTQYF. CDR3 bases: TGCAGCGTTGACACGGCCGTGACGGATACGCAGTATTTT.

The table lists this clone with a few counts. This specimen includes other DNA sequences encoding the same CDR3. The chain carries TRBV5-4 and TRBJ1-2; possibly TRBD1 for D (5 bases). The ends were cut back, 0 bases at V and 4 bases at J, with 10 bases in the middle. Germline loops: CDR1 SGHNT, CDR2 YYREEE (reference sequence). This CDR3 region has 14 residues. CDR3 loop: CASSLGTGLYGYTF. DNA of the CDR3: TGTGCCAGCAGCTTGGGTACAGGCCTCTATGGCTACACCTTC. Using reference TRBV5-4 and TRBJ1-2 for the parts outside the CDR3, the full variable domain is ETGVTQSPTHLIKTRGQQVTLRCSSQSGHNTVSWYQQALGQGPQFIFQYYREEENGRGNFPPRFSGLQFPNYSSELNVNALELDDSALYLCASSLGTGLYGYTFGSGTRLTVV.

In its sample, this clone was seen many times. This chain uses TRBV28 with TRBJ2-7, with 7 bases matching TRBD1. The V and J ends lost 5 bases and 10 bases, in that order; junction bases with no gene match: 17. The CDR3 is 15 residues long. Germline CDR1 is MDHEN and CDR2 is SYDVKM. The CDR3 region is CASSQIQGLLFDQYF. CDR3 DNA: TGTGCCAGCAGTCAAATACAGGGGCTCCTCTTTGATCAGTACTTC.

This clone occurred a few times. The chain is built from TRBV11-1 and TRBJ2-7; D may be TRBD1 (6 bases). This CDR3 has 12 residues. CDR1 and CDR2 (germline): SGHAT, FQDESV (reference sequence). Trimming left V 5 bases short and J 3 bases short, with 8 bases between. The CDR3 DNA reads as TGTGCCAGCAGCCCGGACAGCTACGAGCAGTACTTC. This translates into CASSPDSYEQYF.

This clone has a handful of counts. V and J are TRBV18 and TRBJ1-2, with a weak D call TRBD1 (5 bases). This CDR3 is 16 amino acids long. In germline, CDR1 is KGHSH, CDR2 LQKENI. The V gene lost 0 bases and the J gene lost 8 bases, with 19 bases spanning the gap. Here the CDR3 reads CASSPPHLLPGRGYTF. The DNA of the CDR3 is TGTGCCAGCTCACCACCCCACTTATTGCCGGGACGGGGCTACACCTTC.

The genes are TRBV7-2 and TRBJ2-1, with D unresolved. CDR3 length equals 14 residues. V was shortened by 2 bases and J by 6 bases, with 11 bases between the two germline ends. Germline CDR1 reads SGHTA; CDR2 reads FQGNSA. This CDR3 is CASSLQRSSNEQFF. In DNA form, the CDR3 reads TGTGCCAGCAGCTTACAACGCTCATCCAATGAGCAGTTCTTC.

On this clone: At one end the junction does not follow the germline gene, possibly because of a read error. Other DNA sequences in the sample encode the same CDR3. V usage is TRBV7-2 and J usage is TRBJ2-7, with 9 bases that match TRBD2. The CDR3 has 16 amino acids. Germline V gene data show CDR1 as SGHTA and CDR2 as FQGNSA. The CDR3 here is CASSGGGSGSKGGQYF. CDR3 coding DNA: TGCGCCAGCAGCGGAGGAGGTAGCGGGAGTAAGGGGGGGCAGTACTTC.

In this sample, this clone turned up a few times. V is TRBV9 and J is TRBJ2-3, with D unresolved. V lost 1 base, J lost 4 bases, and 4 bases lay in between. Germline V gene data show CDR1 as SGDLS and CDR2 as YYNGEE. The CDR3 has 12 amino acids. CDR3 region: CASSVYSDTQYF. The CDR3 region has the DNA TGTGCCAGCAGCGTATATTCAGATACGCAGTATTTT.

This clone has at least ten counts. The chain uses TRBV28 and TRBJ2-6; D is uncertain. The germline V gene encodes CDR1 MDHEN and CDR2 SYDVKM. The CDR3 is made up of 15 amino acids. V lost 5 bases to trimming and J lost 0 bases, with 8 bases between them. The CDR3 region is CASSPALSGANVLTF. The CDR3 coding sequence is TGTGCCAGCAGTCCCGCCCTCTCTGGGGCCAACGTCCTGACTTTC.

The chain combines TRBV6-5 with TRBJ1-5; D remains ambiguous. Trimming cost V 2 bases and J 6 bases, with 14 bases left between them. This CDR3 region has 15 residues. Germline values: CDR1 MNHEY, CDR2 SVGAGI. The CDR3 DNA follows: TGTGCCAGCAGTTACATCTCTCTATTGGGTCAGCCCCAGCATTTT. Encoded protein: CASSYISLLGQPQHF.

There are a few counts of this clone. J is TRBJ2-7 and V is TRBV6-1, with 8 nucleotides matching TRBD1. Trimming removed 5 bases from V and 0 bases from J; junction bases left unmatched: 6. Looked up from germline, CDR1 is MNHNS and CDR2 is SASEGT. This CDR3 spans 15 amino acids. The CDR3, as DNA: TGTGCCAGCAGTCGGACAGGGCACAGCTCCTACGAGCAGTACTTC. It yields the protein CASSRTGHSSYEQYF.

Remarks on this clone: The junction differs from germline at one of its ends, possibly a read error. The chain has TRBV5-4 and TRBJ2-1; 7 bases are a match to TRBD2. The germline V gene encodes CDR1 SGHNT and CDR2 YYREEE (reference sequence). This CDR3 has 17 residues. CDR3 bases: TGCGCCAGCAGCCAGTTAGCGGGCCAGGCCCCCTACAATGAGCAGTTCTTC. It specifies CASSQLAGQAPYNEQFF.

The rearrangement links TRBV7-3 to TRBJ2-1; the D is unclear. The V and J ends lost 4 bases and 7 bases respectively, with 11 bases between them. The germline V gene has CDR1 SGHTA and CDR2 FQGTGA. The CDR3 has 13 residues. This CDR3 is CASSSPLGNEQFF. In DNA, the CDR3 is TGTGCCAGCAGCTCGCCTCTAGGTAATGAGCAGTTCTTC.

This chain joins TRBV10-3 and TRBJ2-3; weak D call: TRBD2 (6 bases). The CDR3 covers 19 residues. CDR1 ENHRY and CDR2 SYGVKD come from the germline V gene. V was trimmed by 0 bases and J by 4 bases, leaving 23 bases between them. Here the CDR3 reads CAISESTRGGRGSADTQYF. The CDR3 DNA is TGTGCCATCAGTGAGTCGACCCGCGGCGGCCGGGGGTCCGCAGATACGCAGTATTTT.